This paragraph covers one T cell receptor (beta chain) sequence. The CDR3 spans 11 residues. V was clipped by 4 bases and J by 14 bases, with 14 bases between them. This sample stems from a study of blood T cell repertoires in COVID-19. Study as a whole: Specimens from acute and convalescent COVID-19 originated in the United States, Italy and Spain. Sample material is recorded as cDNA or gDNA derived from T cells, B-cell-depleted T cells, or PBMCs.

Authors' analysis steps: Nucleated cell counts were estimated from reference gene primer amplification. The assay was immunoSEQ multiplex PCR, and TCRdb's table has in-frame clones only and misses some. V, J and clone size reflect that table, while D and trimming were determined from the DNA. The sample yields about 280,000 clones, roughly 89% seen once. The J gene is TRBJ1-2, the V gene TRBV12-3 or TRBV12-4, with unresolved D. The sequence derives from a middle-aged man with acute or convalescent COVID-19. Input material: peripheral blood. The CDR3 loop reads CASSSQLLSTF. The CDR3, as DNA: TGTGCCAGCAGTTCACAGCTTTTAAGTACCTTC.